Here is one T cell receptor (beta chain) with its context. This sample is part of a study of blood T cell repertoires in COVID-19. Individuals aged roughly 18 to 95 years were recruited from about two dozen US areas. Donors were grouped by their self-reported clinical history. The CDR3 length is 15 residues. With 1 base clipped from V and 3 bases from J, the junction kept 4 bases outside the gene matches. The germline V gene has CDR1 LGHDT and CDR2 YNNKEL (reference sequence). TCRdb's table, derived via immunoSEQ multiplex PCR, lists solely in-frame clones and lacks some. The table shows 320,000 or so clones, with about 90% occurring only once.

The sample consisted of PBMCs or T cells enriched from blood (not recorded which). The chain carries TRBV3-1 (or the pseudogene TRBV3-2) and TRBJ2-3, with TRBD2 identical over 7 bases. The sequence was obtained from a woman aged 30 to 39 who had recovered from COVID-19. The CDR3 sequence is CASSQGWEGTDTQYF. The DNA of the CDR3 is TGTGCCAGCAGCCAAGGGTGGGAGGGGACAGATACGCAGTATTTT.